This TCR beta chain was found in a study of blood T cells in healthy people across ages. Each of the donors had roughly 9.4 milliliters of peripheral blood drawn into EDTA-treated Vacutainer tubes. Per sample, extraction of total RNA gave at least 5.5 micrograms in every case. General study results and limits: Estimated diversity, derived from one million T cells, was regarded as an underestimate. Observed TCR beta diversity per million T cells went down as age went up. This fall followed a roughly linear course with age.

This clonotype was recorded a few times. Antigen specificity is unknown. Then a second PCR, running roughly 7 to 11 cycles, was carried out with a sample-barcoded 5' primer and a J-beta primer mix. TCRdb analysed the 5' RACE reads with MiXCR anew, one entry per CDR3 protein. There are some 700,000 distinct CDR3 sequences in the sample; 22% occur only once, and roughly a fifth lies in the top ten. This CDR3 region has 13 residues. Germline lookup yields CDR1 MNHEY and CDR2 SVGEGT. This clonotype was obtained from a man between 65 and 79 years old in good health. Sequenced input: blood. The rearrangement uses TRBV6-2 or TRBV6-3 and TRBJ2-5; D tentatively reads TRBD1 or TRBD2 (5 bases each). The end of the DNA aligns better with TRBJ2-7, so the J call may be wrong. The CDR3 loop is CASSSGRNYEQYF. Here the CDR3 DNA reads TGTGCCAGCAGTTCGGGACGCAACTACGAGCAGTACTTC.